This T cell receptor beta chain is from a study of control samples from healthy donors and cancer patients. Measured with immunoSEQ multiplex PCR; TCRdb has only the in-frame clones, and not every one. The repertoire holds 40,000 to 60,000 clones, with around 87% as singletons. Trimming cost V 1 base and J 3 bases, with 9 bases left between them. The CDR3 is 14 amino acids. The germline CDR1 and CDR2 sequences are SGHTA and FQGNSA. This receptor was identified in a man aged 60 to 69 with head and neck cancer. The V gene is TRBV7-2, the J gene TRBJ1-2; possibly TRBD1 for D (5 bases). The sample was PBMCs. The CDR3 sequence: CASSLGGTDYGYTF. DNA of the CDR3: TGTGCCAGCAGCTTAGGAGGGACGGACTATGGCTACACCTTC.